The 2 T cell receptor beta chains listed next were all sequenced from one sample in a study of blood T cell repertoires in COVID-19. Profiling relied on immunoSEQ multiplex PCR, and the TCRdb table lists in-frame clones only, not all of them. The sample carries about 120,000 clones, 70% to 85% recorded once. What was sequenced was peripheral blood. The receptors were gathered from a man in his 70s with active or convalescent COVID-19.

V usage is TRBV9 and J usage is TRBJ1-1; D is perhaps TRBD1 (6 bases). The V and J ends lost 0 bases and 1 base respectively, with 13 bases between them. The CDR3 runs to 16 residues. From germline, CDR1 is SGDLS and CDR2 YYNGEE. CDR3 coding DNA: TGTGCCAGCAGCGTAGATCTGGGGGCTTCGAACACTGAAGCTTTCTTT. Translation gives CASSVDLGASNTEAFF.

CDR3 DNA sequence: TGTGCCAGCAGTGAATGGGGGGGGAACACCGGGGAGCTGTTTTTT. Its translation: CASSEWGGNTGELFF. The chain combines TRBV6-1 with TRBJ2-2; 7 bases match TRBD2. The CDR3 has 15 amino acids. The V segment lost 2 bases and the J segment 1 base; nucleotides outside the gene matches: 1. Germline-derived CDR1 and CDR2 are MNHNS and SASEGT.